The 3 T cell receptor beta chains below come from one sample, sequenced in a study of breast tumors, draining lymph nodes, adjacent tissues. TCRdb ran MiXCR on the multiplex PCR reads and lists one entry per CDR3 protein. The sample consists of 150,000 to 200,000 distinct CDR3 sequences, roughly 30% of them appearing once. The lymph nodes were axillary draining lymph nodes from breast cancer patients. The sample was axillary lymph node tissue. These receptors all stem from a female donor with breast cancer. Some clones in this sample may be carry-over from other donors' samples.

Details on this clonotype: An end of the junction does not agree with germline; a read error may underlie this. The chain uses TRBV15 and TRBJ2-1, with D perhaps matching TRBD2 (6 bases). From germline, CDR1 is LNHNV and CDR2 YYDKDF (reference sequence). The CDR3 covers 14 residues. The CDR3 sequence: CATSGDRRELNQFF. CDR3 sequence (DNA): TGTGCCACCAGCGGAGATAGGCGGGAACTGAATCAGTTCTTC.

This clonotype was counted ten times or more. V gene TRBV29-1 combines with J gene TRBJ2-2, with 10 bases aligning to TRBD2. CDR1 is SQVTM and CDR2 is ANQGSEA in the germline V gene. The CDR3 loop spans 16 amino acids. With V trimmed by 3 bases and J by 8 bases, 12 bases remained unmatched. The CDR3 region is CSVEFSGGLGQGELFF. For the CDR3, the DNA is TGCAGCGTTGAGTTTAGCGGGGGGCTTGGCCAGGGGGAGCTGTTTTTT.

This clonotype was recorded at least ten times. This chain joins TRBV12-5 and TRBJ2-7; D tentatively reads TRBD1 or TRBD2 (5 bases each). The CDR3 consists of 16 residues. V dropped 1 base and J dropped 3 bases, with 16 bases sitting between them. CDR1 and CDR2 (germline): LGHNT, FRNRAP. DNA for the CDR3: TGTGCTAGTGGTTTGGATTATGGGGGTTTTAACTACGAGCAGTACTTC. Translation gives CASGLDYGGFNYEQYF.